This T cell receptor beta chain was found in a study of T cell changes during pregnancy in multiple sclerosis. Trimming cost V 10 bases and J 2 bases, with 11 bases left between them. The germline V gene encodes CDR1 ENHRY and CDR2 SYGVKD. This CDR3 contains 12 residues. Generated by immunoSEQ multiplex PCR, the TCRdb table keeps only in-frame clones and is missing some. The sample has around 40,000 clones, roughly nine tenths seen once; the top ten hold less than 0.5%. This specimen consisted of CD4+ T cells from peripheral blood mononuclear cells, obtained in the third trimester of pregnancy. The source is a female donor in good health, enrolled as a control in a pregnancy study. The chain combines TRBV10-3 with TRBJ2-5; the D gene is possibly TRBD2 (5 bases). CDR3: CATSGVQETQYF. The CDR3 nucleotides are TGTGCCACATCCGGGGTACAAGAGACCCAGTACTTC.